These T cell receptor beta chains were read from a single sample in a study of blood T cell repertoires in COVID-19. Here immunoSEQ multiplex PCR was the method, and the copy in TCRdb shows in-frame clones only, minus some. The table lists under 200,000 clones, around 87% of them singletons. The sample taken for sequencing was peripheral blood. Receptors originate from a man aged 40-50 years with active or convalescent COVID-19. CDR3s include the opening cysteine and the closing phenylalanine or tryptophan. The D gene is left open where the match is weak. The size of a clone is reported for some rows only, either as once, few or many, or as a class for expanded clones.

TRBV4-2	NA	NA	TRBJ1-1	CASSQGQGDTEAFF	TGTGCCAGCAGCCAAGGCCAGGGTGACACTGAAGCTTTCTTT
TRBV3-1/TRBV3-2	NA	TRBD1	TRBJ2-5	CASSPTGQQETQYF	TGTGCCAGCAGCCCGACAGGGCAGCAAGAGACCCAGTACTTC
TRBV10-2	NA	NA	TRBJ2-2	CASSAATGELFF	TGCGCCAGCAGCGCGGCAACCGGGGAGCTGTTTTTT
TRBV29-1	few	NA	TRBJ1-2	CSVGTGTRNYGYTF	TGCAGCGTTGGAACAGGGACCCGAAACTATGGCTACACCTTC
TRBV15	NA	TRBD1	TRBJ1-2	CATSRGPGQARGGYTF	TGTGCCACCAGCAGAGGTCCGGGACAGGCCAGAGGTGGCTACACCTTC
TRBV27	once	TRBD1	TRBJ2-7	CASKSHRGTYEQYF	TGTGCCAGCAAGAGTCACAGGGGTACCTACGAGCAGTACTTC
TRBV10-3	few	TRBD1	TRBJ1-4	CATSDRGHEKLFF	TGTGCCACTTCGGACAGGGGCCATGAAAAACTGTTTTTT
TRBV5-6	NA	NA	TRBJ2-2	CASSPVGRTGELFF	TGTGCCAGCAGCCCGGTCGGTCGGACCGGGGAGCTGTTTTTT
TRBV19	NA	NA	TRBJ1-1	CASSTLGGGNTEAFF	TGTGCCAGTAGTACATTAGGGGGGGGAAACACTGAAGCTTTCTTT
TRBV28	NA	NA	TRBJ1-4	CASSLSGSPSGKLFF	TGTGCCAGCAGTCTCTCCGGGTCCCCGTCGGGGAAACTGTTTTTT
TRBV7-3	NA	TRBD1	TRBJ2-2	CASSLRGQGANAGELFF	TGTGCCAGCAGCTTACGGGGGCAGGGGGCGAATGCCGGGGAGCTGTTTTTT
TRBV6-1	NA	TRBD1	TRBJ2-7	CASSEAGQGYYEQYF	TGTGCCAGCAGTGAAGCTGGACAGGGATACTACGAGCAGTACTTC
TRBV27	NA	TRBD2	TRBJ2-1	CASSYSGGSYNEQFF	TGTGCCAGCAGTTATAGCGGGGGGTCATACAATGAGCAGTTCTTC
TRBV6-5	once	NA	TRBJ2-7	CASRRGNSYEQYF	TGTGCCAGTCGACGGGGGAACTCCTACGAGCAGTACTTC
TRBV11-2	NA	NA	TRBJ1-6	CASSSQAYNSPLHF	TGTGCCAGCAGCTCACAGGCTTATAATTCACCCCTCCACTTT
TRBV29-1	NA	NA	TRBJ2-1	CSAGEKFTEQFF	TGCAGCGCCGGGGAGAAGTTCACTGAGCAGTTCTTC
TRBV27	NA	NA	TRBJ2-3	CASSNLGTRSVDTQYF	TGTGCCAGCAGTAACCTCGGGACTCGATCTGTGGATACGCAGTATTTT
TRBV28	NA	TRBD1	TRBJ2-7	CASRGQPTYEQYF	TGTGCCAGCAGGGGACAGCCTACCTACGAGCAGTACTTC
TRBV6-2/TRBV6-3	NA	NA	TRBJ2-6	CASSLPGANVLTF	TGTGCCAGCAGTCTACCGGGGGCCAACGTCCTGACTTTC
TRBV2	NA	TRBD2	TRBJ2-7	CASKGLADYEQYF	TGTGCCAGCAAAGGCCTAGCGGACTACGAGCAGTACTTC
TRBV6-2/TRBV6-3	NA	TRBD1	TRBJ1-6	CASSYPGQGGSPLHF	TGTGCCAGCAGTTACCCAGGACAGGGTGGCTCACCCCTCCACTTT
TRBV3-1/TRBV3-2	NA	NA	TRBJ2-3	CASSQTSGNAADTQYF	TGTGCCAGCAGCCAAACGTCAGGGAATGCGGCAGATACGCAGTATTTT
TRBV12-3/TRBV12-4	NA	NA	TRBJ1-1	CASRLNRDTEAFF	TGTGCCAGCAGGCTGAACAGGGACACTGAAGCTTTCTTT
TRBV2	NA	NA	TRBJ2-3	CASSSGFTDTQYF	TGTGCCAGCAGTAGCGGTTTCACAGATACGCAGTATTTT
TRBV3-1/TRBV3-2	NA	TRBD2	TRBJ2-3	CASSSHPGLAGGTDTQYF	TGTGCCAGCAGCAGTCACCCGGGACTAGCGGGGGGCACAGATACGCAGTATTTT
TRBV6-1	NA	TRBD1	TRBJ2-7	CASSAPDTGGSDEQYF	TGTGCCAGCAGTGCCCCGGACACAGGGGGGTCTGACGAGCAGTACTTC
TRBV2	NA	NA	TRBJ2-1	CASRVGKGLLNEQFF	TGTGCCAGCAGGGTCGGGAAAGGGCTACTCAATGAGCAGTTCTTC
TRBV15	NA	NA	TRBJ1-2	CATSYRDNHGYTF	TGTGCCACCAGCTACCGGGACAACCATGGCTACACCTTC
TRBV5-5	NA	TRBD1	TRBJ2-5	CASTLPPDRGFETQYF	TGTGCCAGCACCCTCCCCCCCGACAGGGGGTTTGAGACCCAGTACTTC
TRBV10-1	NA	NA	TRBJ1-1	CASSPTVNTEAFF	TGCGCCAGCAGTCCGACAGTTAACACTGAAGCTTTCTTT
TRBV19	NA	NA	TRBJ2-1	CASSINLGNEQFF	TGTGCCAGTAGTATCAACCTCGGGAATGAGCAGTTCTTC
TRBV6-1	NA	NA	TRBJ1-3	CASFLGDFPGNTIYF	TGTGCCAGCTTTCTCGGGGATTTTCCTGGAAACACCATATATTTT
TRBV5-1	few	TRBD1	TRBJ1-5	CASSPGTGEQPQHF	TGCGCCAGCAGCCCCGGGACAGGGGAGCAGCCCCAGCATTTT
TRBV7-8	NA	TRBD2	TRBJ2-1	CASSPGGFYNEQFF	TGTGCCAGCAGCCCGGGGGGATTCTACAATGAGCAGTTCTTC
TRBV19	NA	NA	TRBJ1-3	CASSMRAFSGNTIYF	TGTGCCAGTAGTATGCGGGCCTTCTCTGGAAACACCATATATTTT
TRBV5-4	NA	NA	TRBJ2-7	CASSLEAGNEQYF	TGTGCCAGCAGCTTGGAAGCGGGTAACGAGCAGTACTTC
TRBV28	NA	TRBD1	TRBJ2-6	CASSSGQGIPGANVLTF	TGTGCCAGCAGTTCGGGACAGGGGATTCCTGGGGCCAACGTCCTGACTTTC
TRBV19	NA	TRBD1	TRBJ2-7	CASSPGGRSYEQYF	TGTGCCAGTAGTCCAGGGGGCAGGTCCTACGAGCAGTACTTC
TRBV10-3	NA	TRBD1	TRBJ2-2	CAIGKGQGSSGELFF	TGTGCCATCGGAAAGGGACAGGGGTCATCCGGGGAGCTGTTTTTT
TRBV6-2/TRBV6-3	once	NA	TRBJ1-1	CASSYFEINTEAFF	TGTGCCAGCAGTTACTTCGAGATTAACACTGAAGCTTTCTTT
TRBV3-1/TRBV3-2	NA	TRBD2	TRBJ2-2	CASGLAGNTGELFF	TGTGCCAGCGGGCTAGCGGGGAACACCGGGGAGCTGTTTTTT
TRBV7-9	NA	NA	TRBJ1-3	CASLGNTIYF	TGTGCCAGCCTTGGAAACACCATATATTTT
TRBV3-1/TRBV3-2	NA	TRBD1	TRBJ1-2	CASSSQWDSPEGYTF	TGTGCCAGCAGCTCACAATGGGACAGCCCCGAAGGCTACACCTTC
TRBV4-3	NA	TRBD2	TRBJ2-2	CASSHELASLGAGELFF	TGCGCCAGCAGCCATGAACTAGCGTCCCTAGGAGCCGGGGAGCTGTTTTTT
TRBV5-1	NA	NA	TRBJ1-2	CASSYGDITYGYTF	TGCGCCAGCAGCTACGGGGACATTACGTATGGCTACACCTTC
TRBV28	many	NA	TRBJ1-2	CASSFTSGANGYTF	TGTGCCAGCAGTTTTACATCTGGGGCTAACGGCTACACCTTC
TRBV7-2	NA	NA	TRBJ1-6	CASSLALRGQLSNSPLHF	TGTGCCAGCAGCTTAGCGCTAAGGGGTCAGCTTTCTAATTCACCCCTCCACTTT
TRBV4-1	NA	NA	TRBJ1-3	CASSPLGGSSGNTIYF	TGCGCCAGCAGCCCCCTTGGGGGGAGCTCTGGAAACACCATATATTTT
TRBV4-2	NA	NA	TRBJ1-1	CASSQDQVGEAFF	TGTGCCAGCAGCCAAGATCAAGTGGGAGAGGCTTTCTTT
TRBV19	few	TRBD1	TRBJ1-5	CASSAGQGRGQPQHF	TGTGCCAGTAGTGCGGGACAGGGAAGAGGCCAGCCCCAGCATTTT
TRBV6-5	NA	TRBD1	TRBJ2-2	CASSYGDRGYEELFF	TGTGCCAGCAGTTACGGGGACAGGGGGTATGAGGAGCTGTTTTTT
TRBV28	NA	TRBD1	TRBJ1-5	CASSTDRGRQPQHF	TGTGCCAGCAGTACGGACAGGGGGCGTCAGCCCCAGCATTTT
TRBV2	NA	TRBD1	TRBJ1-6	CASRITGGESPLHF	TGTGCCAGCAGAATTACAGGGGGTGAATCACCCCTCCACTTT
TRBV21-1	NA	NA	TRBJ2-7	CASSKDYSGSRGSGLALSYEQYF	TGTGCCAGCAGCAAAGACTACTCAGGGAGTCGGGGTTCGGGACTAGCGCTCTCCTACGAGCAGTACTTC
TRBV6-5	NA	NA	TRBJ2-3	CASSYTGGSTDTQYF	TGTGCCAGCAGTTACACTGGGGGGAGCACAGATACGCAGTATTTT